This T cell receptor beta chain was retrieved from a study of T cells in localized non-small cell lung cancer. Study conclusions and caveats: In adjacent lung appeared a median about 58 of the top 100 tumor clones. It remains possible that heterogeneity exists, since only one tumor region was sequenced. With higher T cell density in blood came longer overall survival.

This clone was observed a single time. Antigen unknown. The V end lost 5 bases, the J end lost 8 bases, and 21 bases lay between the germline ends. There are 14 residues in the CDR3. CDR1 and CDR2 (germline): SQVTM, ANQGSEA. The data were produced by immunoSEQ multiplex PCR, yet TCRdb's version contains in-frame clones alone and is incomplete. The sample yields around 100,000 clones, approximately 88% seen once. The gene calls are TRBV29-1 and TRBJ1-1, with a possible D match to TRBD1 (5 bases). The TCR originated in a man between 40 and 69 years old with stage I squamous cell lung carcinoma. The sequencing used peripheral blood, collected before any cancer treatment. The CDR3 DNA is TGCAGCGTTAGGGCAAGGGACGGCTTTCGGGAAGCTTTCTTT. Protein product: CSVRARDGFREAFF. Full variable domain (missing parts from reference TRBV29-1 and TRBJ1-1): SAVISQKPSRDICQRGTSLTIQCQVDSQVTMMFWYRQQPGQSLTLIATANQGSEATYESGFVIDKFPISRPNLTFSTLTVSNMSPEDSSIYLCSVRARDGFREAFFGQGTRLTVV.